Listed here are 21 T cell receptor beta chains from one sample, sequenced in a study of blood T cell repertoires in COVID-19. Assay used: immunoSEQ multiplex PCR; TCRdb lists only in-frame clones, some missing. The repertoire includes 200,000 or so clones, around four fifths of them detected once, and 4.5% to 5.5% sits in the top ten. Material: peripheral blood. The receptors were sampled from an older woman who had recovered from COVID-19.

The rearrangement joins TRBV30 to TRBJ1-3, with 9 bases lining up with TRBD1. This CDR3 has 15 amino acids. V lost 2 bases and J lost 4; bases outside the gene matches: 6. Germline CDR1 is GTSNPN and CDR2 is SVGIG (reference sequence). CDR3 nucleotides: TGTGCCTGGAGTATCCACAGGGGGCACGGAAACACCATATATTTT. Encoded protein: CAWSIHRGHGNTIYF.

The chain employs TRBV9 and TRBJ1-1; maybe TRBD1 (6 bases). Per the germline V gene, CDR1 is SGDLS and CDR2 is YYNGEE. Trimming took off 3 bases at V and 3 bases at J, with 15 bases between the two ends. CDR3 length equals 15 residues. CDR3 protein: CASSGRGGSYTEAFF. The CDR3 region has the DNA TGTGCCAGCAGCGGGAGGGGGGGGAGTTACACTGAAGCTTTCTTT. Full variable domain (rest looked up from reference TRBV9 and TRBJ1-1): DSGVTQTPKHLITATGQRVTLRCSPRSGDLSVYWYQQSLDQGLQFLIQYYNGEERAKGNILERFSAQQFPDLHSELNLSSLELGDSALYFCASSGRGGSYTEAFFGQGTRLTVV.

This chain uses TRBV18 with TRBJ1-1; possible D gene TRBD1, 5 bases. V was trimmed by 5 bases and J by 5 bases, leaving 18 bases between them. The CDR3 is made up of 15 amino acids. Germline V gives CDR1 KGHSH, CDR2 LQKENI. The CDR3 protein is CASSSRGNRGTEAFF. In DNA, the CDR3 is TGTGCCAGCTCATCTCGGGGGAATCGGGGTACTGAAGCTTTCTTT.

CDR3 protein: CASSQAVAGGETQYF. CDR3 in DNA: TGTGCCAGCAGCCAAGCGGTGGCAGGGGGAGAGACCCAGTACTTC. This chain links TRBV14 with TRBJ2-5; 7 bases agree with TRBD1. CDR3 size: 15 residues. Germline V gives CDR1 SGHDN, CDR2 FVKESK. The J segment lost 4 bases and the V segment lost 1 base, leaving 6 bases of the junction unmatched.

This chain uses TRBV30 with TRBJ1-1; D is perhaps TRBD1 (6 bases). The CDR3 sequence is 14 residues long. The V end was cut by 2 bases, the J end by 4 bases, with 14 bases between. Germline CDR1 GTSNPN, CDR2 SVGIG (reference sequence). For the CDR3, the DNA is TGTGCCTGGAGTCCAGTTACAGGGTTCACTGAAGCTTTCTTT. This encodes CAWSPVTGFTEAFF. Complete variable domain (other parts from reference TRBV30 and TRBJ1-1): SQTIHQWPATLVQPVGSPLSLECTVEGTSNPNLYWYRQAAGRGLQLLFYSVGIGQISSEVPQNLSASRPQDRQFILSSKKLLLSDSGFYLCAWSPVTGFTEAFFGQGTRLTVV.

This clone was seen just once. V usage is TRBV18 and J usage is TRBJ2-1; 7 nucleotides line up with TRBD1. Per germline, CDR1 KGHSH and CDR2 LQKENI. This CDR3 is 13 amino acids long. Trimming at V came to 3 bases and at J to 7 bases, leaving 3 bases not matched to a gene. The DNA of the CDR3 is TGTGCCAGCTCACCGGGACAGCAGAATGAGCAGTTCTTC. Translation gives CASSPGQQNEQFF.

This clone was recorded once. The V gene is TRBV7-8, the J gene TRBJ1-2; 7 bases map to TRBD1. The CDR3 loop spans 17 amino acids. Germline CDR1 SGHVS, CDR2 FQNEAQ. With V trimmed by 1 base and J by 4 bases, 12 bases remained unmatched. CDR3 DNA sequence: TGTGCCAGCAGCTTAGAAGGGACAGCAGGGGCCGTCTATGGCTACACCTTC. Translating it yields CASSLEGTAGAVYGYTF.

The chain uses TRBV12-5 and TRBJ2-5; a weak D match, TRBD1 (6 bases). The germline CDR1 and CDR2 sequences are LGHNT and FRNRAP. The CDR3 has 16 residues. The germline V and J ends were trimmed by 1 base and 0 bases, with 12 bases remaining between them. CDR3 nucleotide sequence: TGTGCTAGTGGTTTGGGAACCAACAGGGACCAAGAGACCCAGTACTTC. Its translation: CASGLGTNRDQETQYF.

Many counts were recorded for this clone. In DNA form, the CDR3 reads TGTGCCAGCAGCCTGTGGGGGGGATTCAATCAGCCCCAGCATTTT. This codes for CASSLWGGFNQPQHF. This chain uses TRBV7-8 with TRBJ1-5; maybe TRBD1 (5 bases). V lost 5 bases and J 3 bases, leaving 14 bases between the germline ends. Per the germline V gene, CDR1 is SGHVS and CDR2 is FQNEAQ. This CDR3 is 15 amino acids long. The entire variable domain, with the rest obtained from reference TRBV7-8 and TRBJ1-5, is as follows: GAGVSQSPRYKVAKRGQDVALRCDPISGHVSLFWYQQALGQGPEFLTYFQNEAQLDKSGLPSDRFFAERPEGSVSTLKIQRTQQEDSAVYLCASSLWGGFNQPQHFGDGTRLSIL.

The genes are TRBV6-5 and TRBJ1-3; TRBD1 aligns across 7 bases. Germline CDR1 is MNHEY and CDR2 is SVGAGI. The J segment lost 0 bases and the V segment lost 5 bases, leaving 4 bases of the junction unmatched. This CDR3 spans 15 amino acids. The CDR3 spells CASSRDSGSGNTIYF. CDR3 nucleotide sequence: TGTGCCAGCAGTAGGGACAGTGGCTCTGGAAACACCATATATTTT.

The J gene is TRBJ1-6, the V gene TRBV5-1; D is perhaps TRBD1 (5 bases). The CDR3 length is 13 residues. Germline CDR1 reads SGHRS; CDR2 reads YFSETQ. V lost 4 bases and J 7 bases, leaving 9 bases between the germline ends. The CDR3 bases are TGCGCCAGCAGCAGGGACTACAATTCACCCCTCCACTTT. Protein sequence: CASSRDYNSPLHF.

The chain employs TRBV9 and TRBJ1-2; possible D gene TRBD1, 5 bases. Germline assignment: CDR1 SGDLS and CDR2 YYNGEE. The germline V and J ends were trimmed by 4 bases and 6 bases, with 7 bases remaining between them. The CDR3 is 11 residues long. CDR3 loop: CASSSRDGYTF. The CDR3 nucleotides are TGTGCCAGCAGCAGCAGGGATGGCTACACCTTC.

The chain links TRBV9 to TRBJ2-5, with D perhaps matching TRBD2 (6 bases). V shed 0 bases and J shed 7 bases, with 13 bases lying between them. Germline CDR1 SGDLS, CDR2 YYNGEE. The CDR3 runs to 14 residues. The DNA of the CDR3 is TGTGCCAGCAGCGTAGGTTCCGGGCGGGGGACCCAGTACTTC. This translates into CASSVGSGRGTQYF. Filled out from reference TRBV9 and TRBJ2-5, the complete variable domain reads DSGVTQTPKHLITATGQRVTLRCSPRSGDLSVYWYQQSLDQGLQFLIQYYNGEERAKGNILERFSAQQFPDLHSELNLSSLELGDSALYFCASSVGSGRGTQYFGPGTRLLVL.

This chain links TRBV2 with TRBJ1-6, with D tentatively TRBD1 (5 bases). There are 15 residues in the CDR3. The V gene's germline CDR1 is SNHLY and CDR2 FYNNEI. Trimming shortened V by 8 bases and J by 0 bases, and 11 bases separated the two germline ends. This CDR3 reads CASGGESSYNSPLHF. In nucleotides, the CDR3 is TGTGCCAGCGGGGGGGAAAGCTCCTATAATTCACCCCTCCACTTT. Full variable domain (remainder filled in from reference TRBV2 and TRBJ1-6): EPEVTQTPSHQVTQMGQEVILRCVPISNHLYFYWYRQILGQKVEFLVSFYNNEISEKSEIFDDQFSVERPDGSNFTLKIRSTKLEDSAMYFCASGGESSYNSPLHFGNGTRLTVT.

The J gene is TRBJ1-4, the V gene TRBV11-2, with D possibly being TRBD1 (6 bases). This CDR3 spans 15 amino acids. Germline lookup yields CDR1 SGHAT and CDR2 FQNNGV. Trimming left V 4 bases short and J 8 bases short, with 17 bases between. CDR3 protein: CASSSGWGLEEKLFF. CDR3 coding DNA: TGTGCCAGCAGCTCAGGTTGGGGGCTAGAAGAAAAACTGTTTTTT.

This clone was counted a few times. The chain uses TRBV7-2 and TRBJ2-1; tentative D call: TRBD2 (6 bases). Trimming cost V 3 bases and J 1 base, with 13 bases left between them. The CDR3 spans 16 residues. The germline V gene has CDR1 SGHTA and CDR2 FQGNSA. CDR3 residues: CASSFLPGGSYNEQFF. The CDR3 DNA follows: TGTGCCAGCAGCTTTCTTCCTGGGGGGTCCTACAATGAGCAGTTCTTC.

The rearrangement links TRBV18 to TRBJ2-1; 8 nucleotides match TRBD1. The CDR3 spans 14 residues. The V and J ends lost 2 bases and 8 bases, in that order; junction bases with no gene match: 5. The germline gives CDR1 KGHSH, CDR2 LQKENI. DNA of the CDR3: TGTGCCAGCTCACCAGGACAGGGAGCCGATGAGCAGTTCTTC. Protein product: CASSPGQGADEQFF.

This chain joins TRBV29-1 and TRBJ2-6; D gene unclear. From germline, CDR1 is SQVTM and CDR2 ANQGSEA. V shed 6 bases and J shed 0 bases, with 12 bases lying between them. The CDR3 consists of 15 residues. The CDR3 region is CSVRSWVSGANVLTF. DNA for the CDR3: TGCAGCGTGAGGTCGTGGGTCTCTGGGGCCAACGTCCTGACTTTC.

This chain connects TRBV6-2 or TRBV6-3 to TRBJ2-1; TRBD2 agrees at 12 bases. The CDR3 is 18 amino acids. Germline lookup yields CDR1 MNHEY and CDR2 SVGEGT. The trim removed 0 bases at V and 7 bases at J, leaving 10 bases unmatched. In nucleotides, the CDR3 is TGTGCCAGCAGTTACTCAAGTTTCCTAGCGGGGGGGCCTAATGAGCAGTTCTTC. Encoded protein: CASSYSSFLAGGPNEQFF.

The V and J genes are TRBV28 and TRBJ2-1, with D tentatively TRBD2 (5 bases). The ends were cut back, 6 bases at V and 0 bases at J, with 15 bases in the middle. Germline values: CDR1 MDHEN, CDR2 SYDVKM. The CDR3 covers 16 residues. The CDR3 sequence is CASSPWTGNSYNEQFF. In DNA, the CDR3 is TGTGCCAGCAGCCCTTGGACGGGGAACTCCTACAATGAGCAGTTCTTC.

This clone was seen only a few times. The chain carries TRBV19 and TRBJ1-1; the D gene is possibly TRBD1 (6 bases). CDR1 and CDR2 (germline): LNHDA, SQIVND (reference sequence). Trimming removed 6 bases from V and 10 bases from J, with 15 bases in between. This CDR3 is 12 amino acids long. CDR3 nucleotides: TGTGCCAGTAGCGACAGGAGAAGCGCAGCTTTCTTT. Protein sequence: CASSDRRSAAFF.